Sequencing of this T cell receptor beta chain was carried out in a study of PD-1 blockade in classical Hodgkin lymphoma. General observations from the study: A significant rise in TCR diversity by C4D1 was seen for CD4+ but not CD8+ cells. Still unresolved is the cause of the repertoire differences, which may be disease activity or prior therapy. Complete responders entered with baseline diversity on par with newly diagnosed patients, the results showed.

No patient escaped relapse after autologous stem cell transplantation, and brentuximab vedotin exposure varied. Data came from immunoSEQ multiplex PCR; TCRdb stores just in-frame clones and leaves some out. Here the sample spans roughly 42,000 clones, about 72% being singletons. Trimming stripped 0 bases from V and 4 bases from J, with 16 bases between. Germline V gene sequence: CDR1 SGDLS, CDR2 YYNGEE. The CDR3 spans 16 residues. Note on this clone: The antigen is undetermined.

The chain uses TRBV9 and TRBJ2-5; a possible D gene is TRBD2 (6 bases). This receptor was taken from a human donor with classical Hodgkin lymphoma. Source: peripheral blood mononuclear cells (PBMCs), taken at baseline. The CDR3 region is CASSVEVGGLLETQYF. In DNA, the CDR3 is TGTGCCAGCAGCGTAGAAGTAGGAGGGCTTCTAGAGACCCAGTACTTC. The whole variable domain, filled in from reference TRBV9 and TRBJ2-5, reads DSGVTQTPKHLITATGQRVTLRCSPRSGDLSVYWYQQSLDQGLQFLIQYYNGEERAKGNILERFSAQQFPDLHSELNLSSLELGDSALYFCASSVEVGGLLETQYFGPGTRLLVL.